This T cell receptor beta chain was captured in a study of glioma-infiltrating T cells (dated by TCRdb to about 2016). Some background on the complete study: Low-grade gliomas were represented by WHO grade II oligodendrogliomas or astrocytomas, and glioblastomas were represented by WHO grade IV tumors that were sampled at initial rather than recurrent diagnosis. The study sequenced TCR alpha- and beta-chain repertoires from glioma tissue, from non-neoplastic brain tissue and from matched peripheral blood mononuclear cells. The sequencing target for blood libraries was about 4.5- to 10-fold coverage of some 980,000 peripheral T cells. Each tissue-infiltrating repertoire was compared with the same patient's peripheral blood repertoire to measure divergence between tissue and blood T-cell populations. The paired cohort was made up of three low-grade glioma patients, about 8 primary glioblastoma patients and three non-glioma patients who contributed non-neoplastic brain tissue. Dexamethasone was administered to glioma patients for six or fewer days before surgery. The paper's findings and limits, for the study overall: Patients with low tissue-blood divergence were marked by a signature set of shared blood CDR3 motifs, and this signature set was depleted in highly divergent patients. VJ-independent divergence between tissue and blood was lower than expected in non-neoplastic patients but higher than expected in all gliomas, particularly low-grade gliomas. Tissue and blood shared very few CDR3 sequences, a result attributed to high CDR3 diversity and limited sampling. Small numbers underpinned the group comparisons: eight or nine glioblastoma patients, three low-grade glioma patients and three non-neoplastic patients.

V is cut back by 2 bases and J by 2 bases, with 1 base in the junction unmatched. For CDR1 and CDR2, the germline V gene (reference sequence) lists DFQATT and SNEGSKA. From the cysteine through the phenylalanine, the CDR3 covers 13 amino acids. Only the CDR3 portion is preserved as DNA: 39 bases, with reading frame beginning at the first base. Surgical brain or tumor specimens were cryofrozen in liquid nitrogen immediately after resection, and peripheral blood cells were collected concurrently. TCR alpha and beta CDR3 regions were amplified with the iRepertoire nested amplicon-rescue multiplex PCR (arm-PCR) platform from RNA. For one-step reverse transcription and amplification, roughly 90-400 ng of tissue mRNA or PBMC total RNA was used as input. Following bead purification, Illumina adapters were added through a secondary multiplex PCR, and the libraries were then gel-purified between 200 and 400 bp. Demultiplexing relied on internal 6-nucleotide barcodes carried by the libraries. Libraries were sequenced on an Illumina MiSeq with 2x220 or 2x250 nucleotide paired-end reads. Processing in the source paper ran as follows. FLASH 1.2.11 was used to merge paired reads, and BWA-MEM then aligned the reads to the GRCh37 human genome before TRA and TRB reads were extracted. V and J assignment used an IMGT-derived reference of cassette sequences and CDR3 motifs that included pseudogenes. Three-frame translation of reads was performed, and productive CDR3s were defined as those with a C...FGXG motif and no stop codons. A clonotype was defined as a unique combination of a V-J cassette pair and a CDR3 amino acid sequence. Hamming distance filtering was applied to reads, with thresholds set by the sequence error rate of each sample in mapped regions. The raw public reads went through TCRdb reprocessing: fastp at Q25, MiXCR clone calling, in-frame beta chains kept. Every entry covers one CDR3 protein and lists the most common genes and DNA from its rows. The V and J calls and clone size come from TCRdb's table, not from the authors' own analysis. A total of more than 350,000 distinct CDR3 sequences appear in this sample, 35% to 45% of them only once. The ten largest clones add up to 12% of the sample.

This clonotype has only a few counts. Its antigen is not yet known. There are no base qualities to consult, and no much larger clone falls within one base. What was sequenced was glioma tissue, nonneoplastic brain tissue, or PBMCs (not recorded which). The sequence links TRBV20-1 to TRBJ1-2, and 8 bases in between align with TRBD1. This TCR was sampled from a human donor with low-grade glioma or glioblastoma, undergoing nonglioma brain surgery, or in good health (not recorded which). The DNA is as follows: TGCAGTGCTAGACGGGACAGGAACTATGGCTACACCTTC. This yields the protein CSARRDRNYGYTF.